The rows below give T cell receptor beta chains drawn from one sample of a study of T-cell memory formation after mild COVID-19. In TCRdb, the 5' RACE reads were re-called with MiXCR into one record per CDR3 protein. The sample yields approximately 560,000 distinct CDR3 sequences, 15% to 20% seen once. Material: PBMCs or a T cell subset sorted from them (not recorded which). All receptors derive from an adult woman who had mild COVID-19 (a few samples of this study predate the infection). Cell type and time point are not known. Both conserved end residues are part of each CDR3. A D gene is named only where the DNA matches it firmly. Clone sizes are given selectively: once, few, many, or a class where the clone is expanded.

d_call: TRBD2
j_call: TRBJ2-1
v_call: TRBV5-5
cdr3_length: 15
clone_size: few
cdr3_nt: TGTGCCAGCAGCTTACGCCCTAGCGGGAGCCATGAGCAGTTCTTC
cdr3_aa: CASSLRPSGSHEQFF

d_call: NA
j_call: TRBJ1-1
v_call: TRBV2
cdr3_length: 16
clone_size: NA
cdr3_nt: TGTGCCAGCAGCGAAGACGCGTCAGGGGCAAACACTGAAGCTTTCTTT
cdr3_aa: CASSEDASGANTEAFF

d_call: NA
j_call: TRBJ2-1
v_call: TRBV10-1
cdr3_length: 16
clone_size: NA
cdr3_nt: TGCGCCAGCAGTGAGATAGGTAGCGCGTACTACAATGAGCAGTTCTTC
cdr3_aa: CASSEIGSAYYNEQFF

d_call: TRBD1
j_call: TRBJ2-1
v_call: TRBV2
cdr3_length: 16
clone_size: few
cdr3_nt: TGTGCCAGCAGTGCCCAAGGACAGGGTACAGCCAATGAGCAGTTCTTC
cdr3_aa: CASSAQGQGTANEQFF

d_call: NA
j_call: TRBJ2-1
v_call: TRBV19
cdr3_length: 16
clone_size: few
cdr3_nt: TGTGCCAGTAGTATCCGAGGCGGGGGCAATGACAATGAGCAGTTCTTC
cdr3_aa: CASSIRGGGNDNEQFF

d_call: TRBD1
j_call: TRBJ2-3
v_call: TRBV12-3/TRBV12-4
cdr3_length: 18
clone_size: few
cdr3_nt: TGTGCCAGCAGTTTACGGGACAGGGGGATCCTAGTCACAGATACGCAGTATTTT
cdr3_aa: CASSLRDRGILVTDTQYF

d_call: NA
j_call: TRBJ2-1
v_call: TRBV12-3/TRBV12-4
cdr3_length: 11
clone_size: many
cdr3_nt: TGTGCCAGCAGTTTGGTGCATGAGCAGTTCTTC
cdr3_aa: CASSLVHEQFF

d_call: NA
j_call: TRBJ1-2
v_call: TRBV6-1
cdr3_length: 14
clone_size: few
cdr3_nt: TGTGCCAGCACCCAGGAGCCAGGCGGGTATGGCTACACCTTC
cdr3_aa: CASTQEPGGYGYTF

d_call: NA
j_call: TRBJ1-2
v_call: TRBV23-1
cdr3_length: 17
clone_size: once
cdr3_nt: TGCGCCAGCAGTCAATCGAAGGGGCGGAGGGCTAACTATGGCTACACCTTC
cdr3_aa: CASSQSKGRRANYGYTF

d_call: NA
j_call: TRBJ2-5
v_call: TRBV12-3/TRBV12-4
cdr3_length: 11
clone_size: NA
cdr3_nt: TGTGCCAGCAGTTTCTGGGAGACCCAGTACTTC
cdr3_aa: CASSFWETQYF

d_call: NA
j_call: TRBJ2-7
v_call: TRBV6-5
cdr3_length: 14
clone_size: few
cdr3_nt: TGTGCCAGCAGCCTCCAACAGGGATTCTACGAGCAGTACTTC
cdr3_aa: CASSLQQGFYEQYF

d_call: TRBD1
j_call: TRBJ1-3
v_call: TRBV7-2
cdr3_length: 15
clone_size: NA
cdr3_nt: TGTGCCAGCAGCTCGACAGGGGGCTCTGGAAACACCATATATTTT
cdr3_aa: CASSSTGGSGNTIYF

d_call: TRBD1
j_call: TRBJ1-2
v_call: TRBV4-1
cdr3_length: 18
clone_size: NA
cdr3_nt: TGCGCCAGCAGCCAAGATAGCCAACTACGACAGGGGAGCTATGGCTACACCTTC
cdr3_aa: CASSQDSQLRQGSYGYTF

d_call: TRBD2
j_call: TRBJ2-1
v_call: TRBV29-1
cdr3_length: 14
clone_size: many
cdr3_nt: TGCAGCGCCGGACTAGCGGGAGCAGGGGGTGAGCAGTTCTTC
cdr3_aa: CSAGLAGAGGEQFF

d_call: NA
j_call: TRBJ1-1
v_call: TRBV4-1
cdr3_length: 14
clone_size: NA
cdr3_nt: TGCGCCAGCAGCGCACCTCAGGGGAACACTGAAGCTTTCTTT
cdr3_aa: CASSAPQGNTEAFF

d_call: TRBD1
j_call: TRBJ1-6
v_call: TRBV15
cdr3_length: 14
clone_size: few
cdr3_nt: TGTGCCACCAGCCGCGGGACAGGGAATTCACCCCTCCACTTT
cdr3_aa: CATSRGTGNSPLHF

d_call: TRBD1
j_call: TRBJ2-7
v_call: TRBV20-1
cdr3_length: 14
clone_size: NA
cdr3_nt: TGCAGTCTAAGACAGACAGGGGTACTGGGCGAGCAGTACTTC
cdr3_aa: CSLRQTGVLGEQYF

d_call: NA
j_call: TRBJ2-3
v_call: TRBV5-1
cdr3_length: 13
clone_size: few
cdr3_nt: TGCGCCAGCAGCTTCACCAGTGGGGATACGCAGTATTTT
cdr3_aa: CASSFTSGDTQYF

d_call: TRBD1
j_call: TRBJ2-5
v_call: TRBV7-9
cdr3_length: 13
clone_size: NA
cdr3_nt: TGTGCCAGCGGGTCCGGGACAGTAGCGTCCCAGTACTTC
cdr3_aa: CASGSGTVASQYF

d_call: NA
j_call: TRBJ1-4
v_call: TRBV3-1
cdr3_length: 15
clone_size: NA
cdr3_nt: TGTGCCAGCAGCCAAGGAGGGGTGGTAGACGGAAAACTGTTTTTT
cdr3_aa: CASSQGGVVDGKLFF

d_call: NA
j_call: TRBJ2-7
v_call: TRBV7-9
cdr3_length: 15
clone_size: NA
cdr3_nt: TGTGCCAGCAGCTTAGAGCAGGGGCTGAGTGCCGAGCAGTACTTC
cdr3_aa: CASSLEQGLSAEQYF

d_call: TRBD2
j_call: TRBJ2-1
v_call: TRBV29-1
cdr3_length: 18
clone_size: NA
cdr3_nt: TGCAGCGTTGAACCGGGACTAGCGGGAGGGGGACCCTACAATGAGCAGTTCTTC
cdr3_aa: CSVEPGLAGGGPYNEQFF

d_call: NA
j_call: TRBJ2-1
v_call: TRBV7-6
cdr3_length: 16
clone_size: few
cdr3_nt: TGTGCCAGCAGCTTAGAACGAGGAGGGCTATACAATGAGCAGTTCTTC
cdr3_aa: CASSLERGGLYNEQFF

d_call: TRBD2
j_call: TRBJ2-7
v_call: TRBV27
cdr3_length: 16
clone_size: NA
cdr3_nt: TGTGCCAGCATCCCGCGGGGACTAGCGGGAGTCTACGAGCAGTACTTC
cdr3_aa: CASIPRGLAGVYEQYF

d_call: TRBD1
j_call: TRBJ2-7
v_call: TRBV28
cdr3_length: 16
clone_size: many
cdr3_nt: TGTGCCAGCAGTTCACCCGGACAGGGGGCGGGCTACGAGCAGTACTTC
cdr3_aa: CASSSPGQGAGYEQYF

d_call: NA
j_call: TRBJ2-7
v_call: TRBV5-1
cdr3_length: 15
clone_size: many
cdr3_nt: TGCGCCAGCAGCTTGGACGGGACGGACCGCTACGAGCAGTACTTC
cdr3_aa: CASSLDGTDRYEQYF

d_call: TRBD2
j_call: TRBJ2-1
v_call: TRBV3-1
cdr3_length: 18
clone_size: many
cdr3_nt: TGTGCCAGCAGCCCTAGGACTAGCGGGACTCCTCCTTACAATGAGCAGTTCTTC
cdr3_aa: CASSPRTSGTPPYNEQFF

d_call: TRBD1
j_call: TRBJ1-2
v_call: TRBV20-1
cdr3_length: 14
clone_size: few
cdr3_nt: TGCAGTGCTAGGGTAGTCGGGACAGGCGGAGGCTACACCTTC
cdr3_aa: CSARVVGTGGGYTF

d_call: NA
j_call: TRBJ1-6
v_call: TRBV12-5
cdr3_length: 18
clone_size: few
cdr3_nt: TGTGCTAGTGGTATACTCGACAAGGGGAACTCCTATAATTCACCCCTCCACTTT
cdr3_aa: CASGILDKGNSYNSPLHF

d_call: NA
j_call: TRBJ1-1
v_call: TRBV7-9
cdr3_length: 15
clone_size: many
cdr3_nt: TGTGCCAGCAGCTTAGGAATAGGGGAGGACACTGAAGCTTTCTTT
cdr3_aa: CASSLGIGEDTEAFF

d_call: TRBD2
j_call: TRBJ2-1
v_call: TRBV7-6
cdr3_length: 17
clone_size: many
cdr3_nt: TGTGCCAGCAGCTTAGTTTCTAGCGGGGCGACCTACAATGAGCAGTTCTTC
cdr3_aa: CASSLVSSGATYNEQFF

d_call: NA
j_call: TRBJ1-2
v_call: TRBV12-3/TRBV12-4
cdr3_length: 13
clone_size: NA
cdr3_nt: TGTGCCAGCACCTTCGCAGGGAGGGAAGGCTACACCTTC
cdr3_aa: CASTFAGREGYTF

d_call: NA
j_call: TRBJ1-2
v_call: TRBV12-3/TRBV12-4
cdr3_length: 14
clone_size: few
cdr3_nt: TGTGCCAGCACCTCAGTGGCGTCTAACTATGGCTACACCTTC
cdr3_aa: CASTSVASNYGYTF

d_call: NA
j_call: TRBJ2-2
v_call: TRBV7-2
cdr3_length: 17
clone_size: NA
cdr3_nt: TGTGCCAGCAACCTAATGGGTCAAGAGCGTGACACCGGGGAGCTGTTTTTT
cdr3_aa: CASNLMGQERDTGELFF

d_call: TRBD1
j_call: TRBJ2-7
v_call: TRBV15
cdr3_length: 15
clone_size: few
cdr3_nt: TGTGCCACACGGGCCGGACAGGGTTTATCCTACGAGCAGTACTTC
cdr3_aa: CATRAGQGLSYEQYF

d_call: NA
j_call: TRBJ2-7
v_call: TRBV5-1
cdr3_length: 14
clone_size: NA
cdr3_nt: TGCGCCAGCAGCCAGGACACGGAAGGGCGCGAGCAGTACTTC
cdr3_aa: CASSQDTEGREQYF

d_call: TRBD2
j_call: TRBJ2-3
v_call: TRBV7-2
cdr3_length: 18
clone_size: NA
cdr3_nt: TGTGCCAGCAGCTTAGATTGGCGACGGCGGGGGGCCGGGGATACGCAGTATTTT
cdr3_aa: CASSLDWRRRGAGDTQYF

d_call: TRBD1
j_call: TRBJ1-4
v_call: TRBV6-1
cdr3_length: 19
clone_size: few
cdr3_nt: TGTGCCAGCAGTGCGCAACGAAGATTGCCGGGACAGGGGAGGGAAAAACTGTTTTTT
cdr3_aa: CASSAQRRLPGQGREKLFF

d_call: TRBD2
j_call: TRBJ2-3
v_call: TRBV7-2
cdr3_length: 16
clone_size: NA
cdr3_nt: TGTGCCAGCAGCCCACGACTAGCGGGAGGAGCAGATACGCAGTATTTT
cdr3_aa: CASSPRLAGGADTQYF

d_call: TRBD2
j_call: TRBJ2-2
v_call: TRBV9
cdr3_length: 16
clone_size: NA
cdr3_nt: TGTGCCAGCAGCCCTAGCGGGAGGGCTCGCACCGGGGAGCTGTTTTTT
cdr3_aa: CASSPSGRARTGELFF

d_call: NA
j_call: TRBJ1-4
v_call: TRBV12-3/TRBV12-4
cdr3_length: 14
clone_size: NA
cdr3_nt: TGTGCCAGCAGCATCCTGACCCTCGGGGAAAAACTGTTTTTT
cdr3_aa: CASSILTLGEKLFF

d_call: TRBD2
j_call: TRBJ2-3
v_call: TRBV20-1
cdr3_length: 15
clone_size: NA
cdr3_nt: TGCAGTGCATTAAGGCCTAGCGGAAGCCACGATACGCAGTATTTT
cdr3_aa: CSALRPSGSHDTQYF

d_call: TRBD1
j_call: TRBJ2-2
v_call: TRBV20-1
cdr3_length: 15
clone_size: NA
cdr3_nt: TGCAGTGCTAGCCGAGGACAGGCGAACACCGGGGAGCTGTTTTTT
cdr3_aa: CSASRGQANTGELFF

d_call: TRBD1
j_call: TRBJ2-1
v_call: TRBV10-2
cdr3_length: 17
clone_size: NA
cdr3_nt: TGCGCCAGCAGTGTAGGGCCCGGGACAGGGTTTCGCAATGAGCAGTTCTTC
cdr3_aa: CASSVGPGTGFRNEQFF

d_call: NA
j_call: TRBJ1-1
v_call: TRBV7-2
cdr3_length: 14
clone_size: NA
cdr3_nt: TGTGCCAGCAGCTTAGGATGGGATATACCTGAAGCTTTCTTT
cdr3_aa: CASSLGWDIPEAFF

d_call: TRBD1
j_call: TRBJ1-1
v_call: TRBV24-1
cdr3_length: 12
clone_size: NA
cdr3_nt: TGTGCCACCAGTCGACAGGGGGGTGAAGCTTTCTTT
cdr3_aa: CATSRQGGEAFF

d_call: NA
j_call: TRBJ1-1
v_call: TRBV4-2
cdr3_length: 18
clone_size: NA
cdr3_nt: TGTGCCAGCAGCCAAGAGGCGCAAGGGGGGTCTAGGGCGGCCGAAGCTTTCTTT
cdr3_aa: CASSQEAQGGSRAAEAFF